These 30 T cell receptor beta chains came from one sample sequenced in a study of blood T cell repertoires in COVID-19. Generated by immunoSEQ multiplex PCR, the TCRdb table keeps only in-frame clones and is missing some. The table has about 340,000 clones, more than 75% seen once. The sequenced sample was peripheral blood. The receptors were gathered from a woman between 50 and 59 years old with COVID-19, enrolled during active disease.

This clone was seen only once. The gene calls are TRBV7-2 and TRBJ2-6, with 9 bases fitting TRBD2. This CDR3 spans 17 amino acids. Germline V gene data show CDR1 as SGHTA and CDR2 as FQGNSA. V dropped 4 bases and J dropped 0; count of bases not matched to a gene: 4. DNA of the CDR3: TGTGCCAGCAGCTCGAGCGGGAGGAGCTCTGGGGCCAACGTCCTGACTTTC. Amino acids: CASSSSGRSSGANVLTF. Full variable domain (outside the CDR3, taken from reference TRBV7-2 and TRBJ2-6): GAGVSQSPSNKVTEKGKDVELRCDPISGHTALYWYRQSLGQGLEFLIYFQGNSAPDKSGLPSDRFSAERTGGSVSTLTIQRTQQEDSAVYLCASSSSGRSSGANVLTFGAGSRLTVL.

This chain uses TRBV7-9 with TRBJ2-7; a weak D match, TRBD2 (5 bases). The V end was cut by 5 bases, the J end by 2 bases, with 10 bases between. The CDR3 is 13 residues long. Germline V lookup: CDR1 SEHNR, CDR2 FQNEAQ (reference sequence). The CDR3 DNA reads TGTGCCAGCAGCCCGGGGAAGACCTACGAGCAGTACTTC. Protein sequence: CASSPGKTYEQYF.

V gene TRBV24-1 combines with J gene TRBJ2-3; 12 bases line up with TRBD2. The V gene end was trimmed by 4 bases and the J gene end by 1 base; junction bases not matched to a gene: 20. The germline gives CDR1 KGHDR, CDR2 SFDVKD. The CDR3 contains 22 residues. The CDR3 DNA reads TGTGCCACCAGTGACCAACAGGGCCGGGCTAGCGGGAGGGCCCGGGGCACAGATACGCAGTATTTT. It translates to CATSDQQGRASGRARGTDTQYF.

This clone was seen a handful of times. V usage is TRBV6-2 or TRBV6-3 and J usage is TRBJ2-1; D gene ambiguous. V gave up 0 bases and J gave up 8 bases, with 20 bases separating them. This CDR3 region has 17 residues. Germline lookup yields CDR1 MNHEY and CDR2 SVGEGT. CDR3 coding DNA: TGTGCCAGCAGTTACTCTATACTTCGTGCTAGTTCTTATGAGCAGTTCTTC. Its protein is CASSYSILRASSYEQFF.

This clone was counted between two and nine times. This chain joins TRBV24-1 and TRBJ1-2; D gene ambiguous. The germline V gene has CDR1 KGHDR and CDR2 SFDVKD. This CDR3 has 16 residues. With 1 base removed from V and 3 bases from J, the gap between germline ends came to 14 bases. The CDR3 sequence: CATSDFKRPGDYGYTF. Here the CDR3 DNA reads TGTGCCACCAGTGATTTTAAGCGCCCGGGAGACTATGGCTACACCTTC.

This sequence joins TRBV2 and TRBJ2-7; D is possibly TRBD1 (6 bases). This CDR3 is 13 amino acids long. Trimming shortened V by 8 bases and J by 3 bases, and 14 bases separated the two germline ends. The germline gives CDR1 SNHLY, CDR2 FYNNEI. The CDR3 loop is CASRLGTNYEQYF. The CDR3 nucleotides read TGTGCCAGCCGCCTTGGGACAAACTACGAGCAGTACTTC.

This clone occurred once. The gene calls are TRBV9 and TRBJ1-2; D gene uncertain. The CDR3 spans 15 residues. Trimming cost V 0 bases and J 3 bases, with 12 bases left between them. Germline CDR1 SGDLS, CDR2 YYNGEE. In DNA, the CDR3 is TGTGCCAGCAGCGTAGAGTGGGCGTCCGACTATGGCTACACCTTC. Its translation is CASSVEWASDYGYTF.

The rearrangement links TRBV30 to TRBJ2-7; D is ambiguous. Trimming left V 3 bases short and J 3 bases short, with 9 bases between. This CDR3 region has 12 residues. Germline CDR1 GTSNPN, CDR2 SVGIG (reference sequence). In DNA, the CDR3 is TGTGCCTGGAGCGAGCTGCTCTACGAGCAGTACTTC. This encodes CAWSELLYEQYF.

The rearrangement links TRBV27 to TRBJ2-1; 13 nucleotides agree with TRBD2. CDR3 length: 17 amino acids. Germline-derived CDR1 and CDR2 are MNHEY and SMNVEV (reference sequence). J gave up 2 bases and V 6 bases, and 7 bases lay outside the gene matches. CDR3 in amino acids: CASSRGLAGEPYNEQFF. The DNA for the CDR3 is TGTGCCAGCAGCCGCGGACTAGCGGGAGAACCCTACAATGAGCAGTTCTTC.

V gene TRBV7-6 combines with J gene TRBJ2-1; 9 bases match TRBD2. CDR1 and CDR2 from the germline V gene are SGHVS and FNYEAQ. This CDR3 region has 14 residues. V dropped 4 bases and J dropped 9; count of bases not matched to a gene: 7. In DNA, the CDR3 is TGTGCCAGCAGCTCCTGGGGACTAGCTGGTGAGCAGTTCTTC. Translating gives CASSSWGLAGEQFF. The variable domain in full, with the rest retrieved from reference TRBV7-6 and TRBJ2-1, is GAGVSQSPRYKVTKRGQDVALRCDPISGHVSLYWYRQALGQGPEFLTYFNYEAQQDKSGLPNDRFSAERPEGSISTLTIQRTEQRDSAMYRCASSSWGLAGEQFFGPGTRLTVL.

The V call is TRBV27, the J call TRBJ2-1; TRBD2 aligns across 10 bases. V lost 6 bases and J lost 7; bases outside the gene matches: 12. The CDR3 loop spans 16 amino acids. Germline lookup yields CDR1 MNHEY and CDR2 SMNVEV (reference sequence). CDR3 DNA: TGTGCCAGCAGCGACCATCTAGCGGGAGTAGGGAATGAGCAGTTCTTC. Protein sequence: CASSDHLAGVGNEQFF.

V gene TRBV25-1 combines with J gene TRBJ2-1; TRBD2 might be the D (7 bases). The CDR3 is made up of 17 amino acids. Per the germline V gene, CDR1 is MGHDK and CDR2 is SYGVNS. V shed 9 bases and J shed 9 bases, with 30 bases lying between them. This chain's CDR3 is CASTRTLGGGANGEQFF. CDR3 nucleotides: TGTGCCAGTACAAGGACACTAGGGGGGGGCGCGAATGGTGAGCAGTTCTTC.

The chain uses TRBV27 and TRBJ2-5; no clear D. CDR1 is MNHEY and CDR2 is SMNVEV in the germline V gene (reference sequence). This CDR3 region has 13 residues. V gave up 6 bases and J gave up 3 bases, with 11 bases separating them. DNA of the CDR3: TGTGCCAGCAGATTCAGAACCAAAGAGACCCAGTACTTC. Amino acid sequence: CASRFRTKETQYF.

The J gene is TRBJ1-2, the V gene TRBV7-9, with a weak D call TRBD1 (5 bases). V lost 3 bases and J lost 7, with 12 bases in between. The CDR3 consists of 13 residues. CDR1 and CDR2 (germline): SEHNR, FQNEAQ (reference sequence). CDR3 nucleotide sequence: TGTGCCAGCAGCTTGGTAGCAGGGCGTGGCTACACCTTC. Amino acids: CASSLVAGRGYTF.

This clone was counted once. The chain joins TRBV30 to TRBJ1-5, with D possibly being TRBD1 (5 bases). This CDR3 contains 14 residues. V lost 1 base to trimming and J lost 7 bases, with 14 bases between them. Germline lookup yields CDR1 GTSNPN and CDR2 SVGIG (reference sequence). CDR3 in DNA: TGTGCCTGGAGTGCCAAGAGGGGACTCCAGCCCCAGCATTTT. Protein product: CAWSAKRGLQPQHF.

The chain links TRBV18 to TRBJ2-7; TRBD1 agrees at 7 bases. This CDR3 has 15 residues. Germline values: CDR1 KGHSH, CDR2 LQKENI. With V trimmed by 3 bases and J by 8 bases, 13 bases remained unmatched. The CDR3 is CASSPEQGPAAKQYF. The CDR3 DNA is TGTGCCAGCTCACCGGAACAGGGGCCCGCCGCCAAGCAGTACTTC. The complete variable domain, with remaining parts taken from reference TRBV18 and TRBJ2-7, reads NAGVMQNPRHLVRRRGQEARLRCSPMKGHSHVYWYRQLPEEGLKFMVYLQKENIIDESGMPKERFSAEFPKEGPSILRIQQVVRGDSAAYFCASSPEQGPAAKQYFGPGTRLTVT.

V is TRBV27 and J is TRBJ1-5; 11 bases are a match to TRBD1. Trimming cost V 5 bases and J 6 bases; bases outside gene matches: 6. The CDR3 covers 15 residues. From germline, CDR1 is MNHEY and CDR2 SMNVEV (reference sequence). This chain's CDR3 is CASSPGQGAFQPQHF. In DNA form, the CDR3 reads TGTGCCAGCAGTCCTGGACAGGGGGCCTTTCAGCCCCAGCATTTT.

This chain links TRBV30 with TRBJ1-1; D ambiguous. Germline-derived CDR1 and CDR2 are GTSNPN and SVGIG (reference sequence). V gave up 3 bases and J gave up 1 base, with 12 bases separating them. The length of the CDR3 is 14 residues. CDR3 DNA sequence: TGTGCCTGGAGGTTCGGGGTGTGGAACACTGAAGCTTTCTTT. Its protein is CAWRFGVWNTEAFF. Combining the CDR3 with reference TRBV30 and TRBJ1-1 gives the whole variable domain SQTIHQWPATLVQPVGSPLSLECTVEGTSNPNLYWYRQAAGRGLQLLFYSVGIGQISSEVPQNLSASRPQDRQFILSSKKLLLSDSGFYLCAWRFGVWNTEAFFGQGTRLTVV.

The CDR3 DNA reads TGTGCCAGCGCCCTGACTGGTAATGAAAAACTGTTTTTT. Its protein is CASALTGNEKLFF. J is TRBJ1-4 and V is TRBV2; D call uncertain. Germline V CDR1 and CDR2: SNHLY, FYNNEI. This CDR3 is built from 13 residues. The V end was cut by 8 bases, the J end by 4 bases, with 11 bases between.

V usage is TRBV12-5 and J usage is TRBJ2-7; tentative D call: TRBD1 (5 bases). The CDR3 consists of 15 residues. The V gene's germline CDR1 is LGHNT and CDR2 FRNRAP. V was trimmed by 6 bases and J by 6 bases, leaving 21 bases between them. The CDR3 reads CASGYRTTLVSEQYF. Here the CDR3 DNA reads TGTGCTAGTGGGTACAGGACCACCCTTGTCTCCGAGCAGTACTTC.

The sample holds a few counts of this clone. The chain carries TRBV30 and TRBJ1-1, with D perhaps matching TRBD1 (6 bases). Germline CDR1 GTSNPN, CDR2 SVGIG (reference sequence). The CDR3 is made up of 13 amino acids. With 1 base removed from V and 2 bases from J, the gap between germline ends came to 8 bases. Here the CDR3 DNA reads TGTGCCTGGAGTGGGACAGCTAACACTGAAGCTTTCTTT. As protein: CAWSGTANTEAFF.

The chain uses TRBV5-1 and TRBJ2-1; D is perhaps TRBD2 (6 bases). Trimming pared 5 bases from V and 2 bases from J, leaving 11 bases between. The CDR3 is 14 residues long. Germline CDR1 SGHRS, CDR2 YFSETQ. This CDR3 reads CASRRRGPYNEQFF. The CDR3 DNA is TGCGCCAGCAGACGGCGGGGCCCCTACAATGAGCAGTTCTTC.

This clone was recorded only once. This chain joins TRBV4-3 and TRBJ2-5, with D perhaps matching TRBD1 (6 bases). Per the germline V gene, CDR1 is LGHNA and CDR2 is YSLEER. There are 16 residues in the CDR3. V was clipped by 0 bases and J by 5 bases, with 16 bases between them. CDR3 residues: CASSQEIGGSGETQYF. CDR3 sequence (DNA): TGCGCCAGCAGCCAAGAGATAGGGGGATCCGGGGAGACCCAGTACTTC.

The CDR3, as DNA: TGTGCCAGTAGTAGGACAAGTTTGTACACAGATACGCAGTATTTT. As protein: CASSRTSLYTDTQYF. The chain recombines TRBV19 with TRBJ2-3, with a weak D call TRBD1 (5 bases). Germline V CDR1 and CDR2: LNHDA, SQIVND (reference sequence). The CDR3 totals 15 residues. V gave up 4 bases and J gave up 2 bases, with 13 bases separating them.

The chain is built from TRBV20-1 and TRBJ2-3; D is uncertain. Per germline, CDR1 DFQATT and CDR2 SNEGSKA (reference sequence). The CDR3 spans 16 residues. Between the trimmed V and J ends, which lost 3 bases and 3 bases, there was a span of 19 bases. The CDR3 here is CSASTMFSSGTDTQYF. CDR3 DNA sequence: TGCAGTGCTAGTACTATGTTTAGTAGTGGTACAGATACGCAGTATTTT.

The chain links TRBV18 to TRBJ1-5; 8 nucleotides align to TRBD1. The CDR3 is made up of 14 amino acids. V trimming: 3 bases; J trimming: 9 bases; junction bases outside the gene matches: 7. CDR1 is KGHSH and CDR2 is LQKENI in the germline V gene. For the CDR3, the DNA is TGTGCCAGCTCACCCGGACAGGGAGAGCGGCCCCAGCATTTT. This sequence encodes CASSPGQGERPQHF. The full variable domain, rest sourced from reference TRBV18 and TRBJ1-5, is NAGVMQNPRHLVRRRGQEARLRCSPMKGHSHVYWYRQLPEEGLKFMVYLQKENIIDESGMPKERFSAEFPKEGPSILRIQQVVRGDSAAYFCASSPGQGERPQHFGDGTRLSIL.

This chain connects TRBV13 to TRBJ2-7, with TRBD2 matching 10 bases. The CDR3 covers 15 residues. CDR1 and CDR2 from the germline V gene are PRHDT and FYEKMQ (reference sequence). Trimming took 5 bases from V and 1 from J; bases not matched to a gene: 5. The CDR3 DNA is TGTGCCAGCAGCCCAGCGGGAGGGATTTCCTACGAGCAGTACTTC. Its translation is CASSPAGGISYEQYF.

The chain employs TRBV27 and TRBJ2-3; D not resolved. V lost 8 bases, J lost 4 bases, and 10 bases lay in between. Looked up from germline, CDR1 is MNHEY and CDR2 is SMNVEV (reference sequence). This CDR3 has 12 amino acids. The CDR3 loop is CASRDYADTQYF. The CDR3 coding sequence is TGTGCCAGCCGAGATTACGCAGATACGCAGTATTTT.

CDR3 sequence reads: CASSLDGVWQLFFSGNTIYF. The CDR3 region has the DNA TGTGCCAGCAGTTTAGACGGAGTATGGCAGCTATTCTTCTCTGGAAACACCATATATTTT. The chain combines TRBV27 with TRBJ1-3; D gene ambiguous. With 2 bases removed from V and 0 bases from J, the gap between germline ends came to 23 bases. The CDR3 length is 20 residues. CDR1 is MNHEY and CDR2 is SMNVEV in the germline V gene (reference sequence).

This sequence joins TRBV4-2 and TRBJ2-7; 10 bases agree with TRBD2. Trimming removed 7 bases from V and 3 bases from J; junction bases left unmatched: 6. CDR1 and CDR2 (germline): LGHNA, YNFKEQ. The CDR3 covers 14 residues. Written as DNA, the CDR3 is TGTGCCAGCAAAAAATTAGCGGGAGGCTACGAGCAGTACTTC. Encoded protein: CASKKLAGGYEQYF.